A single sample is the source of the 22 T cell receptor beta chains below, sequenced in a study of T cell responses to AZD1222 COVID-19 vaccine. TCRdb's copy holds only in-frame clones and misses some; the assay was immunoSEQ multiplex PCR. The table lists around 81,000 clones, about 82% of them singletons. The input for sequencing was peripheral blood, taken on day 0 of AZD1222 vaccination. The receptors were gathered from an adult in good health.

The chain is built from TRBV21-1 and TRBJ2-1. TRBV21-1 is a pseudogene segment. The CDR3 has 12 residues. CDR3 protein: CASSNTHHEQFF. DNA of the CDR3: TGTGCCAGCAGCAATACGCACCATGAGCAGTTCTTC.

This clone occurred a few times. This CDR3 is also generated by other DNA sequences in the sample. The chain is built from TRBV29-1 and TRBJ1-1, with TRBD1 matching 11 bases. CDR3 size: 13 residues. From germline, CDR1 is SQVTM and CDR2 ANQGSEA. J was trimmed by 5 bases and V by 6 bases; bases with no gene match: 5. For the CDR3, the DNA is TGCAGCGTGGTAGGACAGGGGGCGACTGAAGCTTTCTTT. It translates to CSVVGQGATEAFF. The variable domain in full, completed from reference TRBV29-1 and TRBJ1-1, reads SAVISQKPSRDICQRGTSLTIQCQVDSQVTMMFWYRQQPGQSLTLIATANQGSEATYESGFVIDKFPISRPNLTFSTLTVSNMSPEDSSIYLCSVVGQGATEAFFGQGTRLTVV.

The V and J genes are TRBV20-1 and TRBJ1-2; D unclear. Per the germline V gene, CDR1 is DFQATT and CDR2 is SNEGSKA (reference sequence). CDR3 size: 15 residues. V gave up 3 bases and J gave up 0 bases, with 14 bases separating them. CDR3 nucleotide sequence: TGCAGTGCTAGTCCGGCAGCCTTAGCTAACTATGGCTACACCTTC. Translated, it gives CSASPAALANYGYTF.

This chain connects TRBV27 to TRBJ2-6, with D perhaps TRBD1 (5 bases). CDR1 is MNHEY, CDR2 SMNVEV, per germline (reference sequence). This CDR3 comprises 16 residues. Trimming stripped 5 bases from V and 4 bases from J, with 15 bases between. The CDR3 nucleotides read TGTGCCAGCAGTCCATCGACAGTCGTGGGGGCCAACGTCCTGACTTTC. Protein sequence: CASSPSTVVGANVLTF. The full variable domain, rest sourced from reference TRBV27 and TRBJ2-6, is EAQVTQNPRYLITVTGKKLTVTCSQNMNHEYMSWYRQDPGLGLRQIYYSMNVEVTDKGDVPEGYKVSRKEKRNFPLILESPSPNQTSLYFCASSPSTVVGANVLTFGAGSRLTVL.

This rearrangement joins TRBV5-6 to TRBJ1-4; D ambiguous. The germline V and J ends were trimmed by 2 bases and 5 bases, with 10 bases remaining between them. Germline V lookup: CDR1 SGHDT, CDR2 YYEEEE. The CDR3 is made up of 14 amino acids. For the CDR3, the DNA is TGTGCCAGCAGCTTAGGGTCGGAAAATGAAAAACTGTTTTTT. This encodes CASSLGSENEKLFF.

The rearrangement joins TRBV7-3 to TRBJ1-2, with D uncertain. V lost 3 bases to trimming and J lost 0 bases, with 5 bases between them. Germline assignment: CDR1 SGHTA and CDR2 FQGTGA. This CDR3 contains 13 residues. The CDR3 DNA follows: TGTGCCAGCAGCTTGGGAGCTAACTATGGCTACACCTTC. Translation gives CASSLGANYGYTF.

CDR3 protein: CASSPGWSTEAFF. DNA of the CDR3: TGTGCCAGCAGCCCCGGATGGAGCACTGAAGCTTTCTTT. The V call is TRBV3-1 (or the pseudogene TRBV3-2), the J call TRBJ1-1; D is unclear. Germline V gene sequence: CDR1 LGHDT, CDR2 YNNKEL (reference sequence). Trimming stripped 4 bases from V and 4 bases from J, with 10 bases between. The CDR3 is 13 residues long.

The chain couples TRBV18 to TRBJ1-1; D remains unclear. Between the trimmed V and J ends, which lost 3 bases and 1 base, there was a span of 12 bases. There are 15 residues in the CDR3. Germline CDR1 reads KGHSH; CDR2 reads LQKENI. The CDR3 DNA is TGTGCCAGCTCACCCTATGGGGAGGGGAACACTGAAGCTTTCTTT. Its translation is CASSPYGEGNTEAFF. The full variable domain, in which reference TRBV18 and TRBJ1-1 provide the parts outside the CDR3, is NAGVMQNPRHLVRRRGQEARLRCSPMKGHSHVYWYRQLPEEGLKFMVYLQKENIIDESGMPKERFSAEFPKEGPSILRIQQVVRGDSAAYFCASSPYGEGNTEAFFGQGTRLTVV.

This chain links TRBV18 with TRBJ2-1; D unclear. The CDR3 sequence is 12 residues long. Trimming removed 6 bases from V and 5 bases from J, with 8 bases in between. CDR1 KGHSH and CDR2 LQKENI come from the germline V gene. This CDR3 is CASSTFDNEQFF. The CDR3, as DNA: TGTGCCAGCTCTACATTCGACAATGAGCAGTTCTTC.

V gene TRBV2 combines with J gene TRBJ1-1; TRBD1 might be the D (6 bases). The CDR3 spans 14 residues. The V and J ends lost 7 bases and 4 bases respectively, with 16 bases between them. CDR1 and CDR2 (germline): SNHLY, FYNNEI. Here the CDR3 reads CASTPQGKGTEAFF. The CDR3 DNA sequence: TGTGCCAGCACCCCACAGGGAAAGGGCACTGAAGCTTTCTTT.

The rearrangement links TRBV7-3 to TRBJ2-2, with D tentatively TRBD2 (6 bases). The CDR3 runs 18 residues. V was clipped by 1 base and J by 0 bases, with 15 bases between them. Germline CDR1 SGHTA, CDR2 FQGTGA. CDR3 protein: CASSLSFGLKPNTGELFF. CDR3 sequence (DNA): TGTGCCAGCAGCTTAAGTTTTGGACTAAAACCGAACACCGGGGAGCTGTTTTTT. The complete variable domain, with remaining parts taken from reference TRBV7-3 and TRBJ2-2, reads GAGVSQTPSNKVTEKGKYVELRCDPISGHTALYWYRQSLGQGPEFLIYFQGTGAADDSGLPNDRFFAVRPEGSVSTLKIQRTERGDSAVYLCASSLSFGLKPNTGELFFGEGSRLTVL.

This clone showed up just once. The CDR3 loop reads CASTDGDRESGELFF. The CDR3 region has the DNA TGTGCCAGCACTGACGGTGACAGGGAGTCCGGGGAGCTGTTTTTT. The chain uses TRBV25-1 and TRBJ2-2; 7 nucleotides align to TRBD1. This CDR3 region has 15 residues. V gave up 7 bases and J gave up 6 bases; unmatched junction bases: 11. Germline V gives CDR1 MGHDK, CDR2 SYGVNS.

This clone was found a few times. The chain recombines TRBV19 with TRBJ2-3, with D possibly being TRBD1 or TRBD2 (6 bases each). The ends were cut back, 0 bases at V and 9 bases at J, with 16 bases in the middle. The germline gives CDR1 LNHDA, CDR2 SQIVND (reference sequence). There are 15 residues in the CDR3. The CDR3: CASSIDKGQGRTQYF. In nucleotides, the CDR3 is TGTGCCAGTAGTATAGATAAGGGTCAGGGGAGGACGCAGTATTTT.

V and J are TRBV3-1 (or the pseudogene TRBV3-2) and TRBJ1-3, with D possibly being TRBD1 (6 bases). Trimming cost V 5 bases and J 4 bases, with 12 bases left between them. This CDR3 contains 14 residues. Germline V CDR1 and CDR2: LGHDT, YNNKEL (reference sequence). As DNA, the CDR3 is TGTGCCAGCAGCTTAGCAGGGGTCGGAAACACCATATATTTT. Its protein is CASSLAGVGNTIYF.

The V gene is TRBV5-1, the J gene TRBJ2-1; D may be TRBD1 (6 bases). V lost 1 base and J lost 5, with 13 bases in between. The CDR3 has 15 amino acids. CDR1 and CDR2 (germline): SGHRS, YFSETQ. The DNA for the CDR3 is TGCGCCAGCAGCTTGATTCCTCGACAGGACAATGAGCAGTTCTTC. Encoded protein: CASSLIPRQDNEQFF.

This sequence joins TRBV5-5 and TRBJ1-1; the D gene is possibly TRBD1 (6 bases). Germline values: CDR1 SGHKS, CDR2 YYEKEE (reference sequence). V lost 4 bases, J lost 4 bases, and 20 bases lay in between. The length of the CDR3 is 16 residues. The CDR3 reads CASSPLGGDAATEAFF. In DNA, the CDR3 is TGTGCCAGCAGCCCCCTAGGGGGGGACGCCGCCACTGAAGCTTTCTTT.

The CDR3 nucleotides read TGTGCCAGCAGCTTCTCATCTGGGAACACTGAAGCTTTCTTT. It specifies CASSFSSGNTEAFF. The rearrangement links TRBV13 to TRBJ1-1, with D uncertain. V was pared by 3 bases and J by 1 base, with 9 bases between. This CDR3 region has 14 residues. Germline CDR1 reads PRHDT; CDR2 reads FYEKMQ (reference sequence).

The chain links TRBV5-6 to TRBJ2-3; TRBD2 is a possible D gene (7 bases). V lost 1 base and J 5 bases, leaving 14 bases between the germline ends. Germline assignment: CDR1 SGHDT and CDR2 YYEEEE. CDR3 length equals 15 residues. This CDR3 reads CASSLYGGPGDTQYF. CDR3 in DNA: TGTGCCAGCAGCTTGTACGGGGGGCCCGGAGATACGCAGTATTTT.

The V and J genes are TRBV7-3 and TRBJ1-2; tentatively, D is TRBD1 (5 bases). This CDR3 has 14 amino acids. Per germline, CDR1 SGHTA and CDR2 FQGTGA. Trimming pared 0 bases from V and 8 bases from J, leaving 13 bases between. The CDR3 region has the DNA TGTGCCAGCAGCTTAACGCTGGAGGGGCAAGGCTACACCTTC. Protein: CASSLTLEGQGYTF.

The CDR3 sequence: CASSPIRSQVEAFF. CDR3 DNA sequence: TGTGCCAGCAGCCCAATAAGGTCCCAGGTTGAAGCTTTCTTT. The J gene is TRBJ1-1, the V gene TRBV11-2; D remains ambiguous. Germline V lookup: CDR1 SGHAT, CDR2 FQNNGV. CDR3 length: 14 residues. The V end lost 5 bases, the J end lost 7 bases, and 17 bases lay between the germline ends.

The CDR3 sequence is CASSLALVNYEQYF. The CDR3 DNA sequence: TGTGCCAGCAGCTTAGCTCTAGTAAACTACGAGCAGTACTTC. The chain uses TRBV11-3 and TRBJ2-7, with D hard to call. V gave up 1 base and J gave up 3 bases, with 10 bases separating them. The CDR3 has 14 residues. The germline CDR1 and CDR2 sequences are SGHNT and YENEEA.

This clone has just a few counts. The chain recombines TRBV12-3 or TRBV12-4 with TRBJ2-7; 8 bases align to TRBD1. This CDR3 comprises 13 residues. V was clipped by 6 bases and J by 6 bases; unmatched bases: 7. The CDR3 loop is CASSPTGTGEQYF. In nucleotides, the CDR3 is TGTGCCAGCAGCCCTACGGGGACAGGCGAGCAGTACTTC.